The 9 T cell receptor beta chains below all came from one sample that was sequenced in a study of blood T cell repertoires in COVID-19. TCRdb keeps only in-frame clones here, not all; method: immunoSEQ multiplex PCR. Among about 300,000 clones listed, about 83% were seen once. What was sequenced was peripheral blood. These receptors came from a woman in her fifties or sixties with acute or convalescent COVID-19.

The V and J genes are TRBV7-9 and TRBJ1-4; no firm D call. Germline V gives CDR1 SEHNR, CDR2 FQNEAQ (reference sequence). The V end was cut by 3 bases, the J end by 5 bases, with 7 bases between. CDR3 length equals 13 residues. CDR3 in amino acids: CASSFGRNEKLFF. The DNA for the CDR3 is TGTGCCAGCAGCTTCGGCAGGAATGAAAAACTGTTTTTT.

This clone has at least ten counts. The chain's CDR3 is CASSAYPDRANEAFF. The CDR3 bases are TGTGCCAGCAGCGCGTATCCGGACAGGGCGAATGAAGCTTTCTTT. This chain uses TRBV6-2 or TRBV6-3 with TRBJ1-1; TRBD1 matches at 8 bases. The CDR3 has 15 amino acids. Trimming took 6 bases from V and 7 from J; bases not matched to a gene: 13. Germline V gene lookup returns CDR1 MNHEY and CDR2 SVGEGT.

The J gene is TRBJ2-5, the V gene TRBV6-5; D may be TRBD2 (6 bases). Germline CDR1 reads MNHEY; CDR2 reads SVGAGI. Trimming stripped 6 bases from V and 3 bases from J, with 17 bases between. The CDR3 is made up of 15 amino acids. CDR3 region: CASSGGLPFKETQYF. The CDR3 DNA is TGTGCCAGCAGCGGGGGACTCCCCTTCAAAGAGACCCAGTACTTC.

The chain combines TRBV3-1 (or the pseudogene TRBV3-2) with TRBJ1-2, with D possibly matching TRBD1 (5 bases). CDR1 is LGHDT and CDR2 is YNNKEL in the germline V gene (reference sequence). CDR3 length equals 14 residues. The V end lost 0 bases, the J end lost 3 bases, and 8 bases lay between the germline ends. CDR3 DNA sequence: TGTGCCAGCAGCCAAGAGTCAGGGTACTATGGCTACACCTTC. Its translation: CASSQESGYYGYTF.

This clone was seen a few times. The CDR3 spells CASSPPAGMGNHNEQFF. CDR3 DNA: TGTGCCAGCAGCCCCCCGGCGGGGATGGGAAACCACAATGAGCAGTTCTTC. The chain has TRBV7-3 and TRBJ2-1; D is possibly TRBD2 (6 bases). Germline V gene lookup returns CDR1 SGHTA and CDR2 FQGTGA. The CDR3 sequence is 17 residues long. V lost 5 bases and J lost 5, with 22 bases in between.

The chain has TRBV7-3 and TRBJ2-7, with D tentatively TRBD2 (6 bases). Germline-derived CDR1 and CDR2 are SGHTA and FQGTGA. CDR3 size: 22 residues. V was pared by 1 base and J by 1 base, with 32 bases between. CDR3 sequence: CASSLKATSAGRGQGRSYEQYF. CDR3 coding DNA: TGTGCCAGCAGCTTAAAGGCGACGTCGGCGGGAAGGGGCCAAGGGAGGTCCTACGAGCAGTACTTC.

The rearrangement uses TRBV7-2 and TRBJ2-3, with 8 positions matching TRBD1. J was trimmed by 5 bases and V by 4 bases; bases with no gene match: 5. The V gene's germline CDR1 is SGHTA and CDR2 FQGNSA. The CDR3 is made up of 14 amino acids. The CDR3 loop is CASSSDRGRDTQYF. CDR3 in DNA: TGTGCCAGCAGCTCAGACAGGGGTAGAGATACGCAGTATTTT. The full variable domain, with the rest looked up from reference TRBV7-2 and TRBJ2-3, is GAGVSQSPSNKVTEKGKDVELRCDPISGHTALYWYRQSLGQGLEFLIYFQGNSAPDKSGLPSDRFSAERTGGSVSTLTIQRTQQEDSAVYLCASSSDRGRDTQYFGPGTRLTVL.

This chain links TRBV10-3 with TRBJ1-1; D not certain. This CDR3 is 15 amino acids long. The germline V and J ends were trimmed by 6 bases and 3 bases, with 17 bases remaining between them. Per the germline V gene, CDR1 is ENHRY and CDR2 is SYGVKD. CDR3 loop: CAISQWSVRDTEAFF. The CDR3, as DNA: TGTGCCATCAGCCAGTGGAGCGTCCGGGACACTGAAGCTTTCTTT.

This chain's CDR3 is CASSSGTGGRGADTQYF. The CDR3 nucleotides are TGCGCCAGCAGTTCCGGGACAGGGGGCCGCGGGGCAGATACGCAGTATTTT. This sequence joins TRBV5-1 and TRBJ2-3; 12 bases line up with TRBD1. This CDR3 is built from 17 residues. CDR1 is SGHRS, CDR2 YFSETQ, per germline. The V and J ends lost 5 bases and 4 bases, in that order; junction bases with no gene match: 11.